The present T cell receptor (beta chain) was sequenced within a study of cytomegalovirus exposure and HLA in healthy donors. Whole-study findings and limits: Later analysis reportedly placed an Asian-associated ancestry cluster below the roughly 700-donor mean in N-insertions.

About this clone: Its cognate antigen is unknown.

Trimming shortened V by 2 bases and J by 6 bases, and 5 bases separated the two germline ends. Germline V lookup: CDR1 LNHDA, CDR2 SQIVND (reference sequence). This CDR3 has 13 amino acids. 60 Vbeta and 13 Jbeta primers were used in PCR. TCRdb's table, derived via immunoSEQ multiplex PCR, lists solely in-frame clones and lacks some. The table lists about 160,000 clones, around 84% of them singletons. The V gene is TRBV19, the J gene TRBJ1-6, with D uncertain. This TCR derives from a man in his late teens or twenties in good health and CMV-seropositive. Sample: PBMCs. CDR3 sequence: CASSIQFNSPLHF. The DNA for the CDR3 is TGTGCCAGTAGTATACAGTTTAATTCACCCCTCCACTTT.